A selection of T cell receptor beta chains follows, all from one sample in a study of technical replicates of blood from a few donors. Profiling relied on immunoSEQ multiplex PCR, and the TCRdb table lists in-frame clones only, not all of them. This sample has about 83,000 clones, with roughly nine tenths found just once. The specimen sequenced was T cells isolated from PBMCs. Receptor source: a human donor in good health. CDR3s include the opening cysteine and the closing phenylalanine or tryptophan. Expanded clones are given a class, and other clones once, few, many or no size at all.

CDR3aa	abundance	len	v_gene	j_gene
CASSQGVNQPQHF	.	13	TRBV6-5	TRBJ1-5
CASSAQTGTEETQYF	.	15	TRBV5-1	TRBJ2-5
CASSLSRGGTDTQYF	.	15	TRBV28	TRBJ2-3
CASSSGTSGSNEQFF	.	15	TRBV28	TRBJ2-1
CAWSLQGNEKLFF	once	13	TRBV30	TRBJ1-4
CASSTAGGNEQFF	.	13	TRBV7-2	TRBJ2-1
CASSIHYPTGNQPQHF	.	16	TRBV19	TRBJ1-5
CASSVATGGYYGYTF	.	15	TRBV9	TRBJ1-2
CASSSRTSGFNEQFF	.	15	TRBV9	TRBJ2-1
CASSILFSAGNYEQYF	.	16	TRBV19	TRBJ2-7
CASSGGTAGGLFYNEQFF	.	18	TRBV7-9	TRBJ2-1
CASSQGTSGQETQYF	.	15	TRBV4-1	TRBJ2-5
CASSINSGSTTGELFF	.	16	TRBV19	TRBJ2-2
CARSPGFGNTEAFF	.	14	TRBV7-2	TRBJ1-1
CASREDRETQYF	.	12	TRBV2	TRBJ2-5
CATREPGQGFLMNTEAFF	.	18	TRBV28	TRBJ1-1
CASSGALLAGGLADTQYF	.	18	TRBV5-6	TRBJ2-3
CASSFAGAFLETQYF	.	15	TRBV7-9	TRBJ2-5
CASSFRSSGYEPPYEQYF	.	18	TRBV7-2	TRBJ2-7
CASSFLGAGSGANVLTF	.	17	TRBV27	TRBJ2-6
CASSLVGGLAGPKNTEAFF	.	19	TRBV5-1	TRBJ1-1
CASRQGLTNYGYTF	.	14	TRBV6-5	TRBJ1-2
CAISESISFSYEQYF	.	15	TRBV10-3	TRBJ2-7
CASSQSMTGDTQYF	once	14	TRBV4-1	TRBJ2-3
CASSPTSVSSYEQYF	.	15	TRBV7-2	TRBJ2-7
CASSLTGNNSPLHF	.	14	TRBV5-1	TRBJ1-6
CASSGKSGGSSYNEQFF	.	17	TRBV6-1	TRBJ2-1
CASSDVAGAKETQYF	.	15	TRBV4-2	TRBJ2-5
CASSSYTGELFF	.	12	TRBV7-3	TRBJ2-2
CASSLGLTSGGQETQYF	once	17	TRBV11-3	TRBJ2-5
CASAERPTGELFF	.	13	TRBV9	TRBJ2-2
CASTLMSDTQYF	once	12	TRBV7-9	TRBJ2-3
CASSLALQGPYEQYF	.	15	TRBV5-1	TRBJ2-7
CASSKAGGREYNEQFF	.	16	TRBV21-1	TRBJ2-1
CASSDRVGDNSPLHF	.	15	TRBV9	TRBJ1-6
CASDRGLGYTF	.	11	TRBV10-1	TRBJ1-2
CASSQTTDRATYF	few	13	TRBV2	TRBJ2-4